This TCR beta chain derives from a study of molecular identifiers for immune sequencing clone quantification. General study findings and limits: Sharing of a barcode by identical TCR molecules could cause highly expanded clone sizes to be underestimated.

Germline V gene lookup returns CDR1 SGHDT and CDR2 YYEEEE. This CDR3 is 15 amino acids long. Trimming cost V 1 base and J 1 base, with 11 bases left between them. This clonotype has a handful of counts. Its antigen is undetermined. TCRdb re-called the PCR reads through MiXCR, storing one row per CDR3 protein. The profile shows approximately 500,000 distinct CDR3 sequences, about 25% of them singletons. The source material was naive CD8+ T cells from blood, with Jurkat cell RNA spiked in. Subset defined: FACS-sorted CD8+CD4-CCR7+CD45RA+ naive T cells. The sequence was obtained from a human donor in good health. Some libraries in this study had Jurkat cell RNA spiked in. The chain couples TRBV5-6 to TRBJ2-5, with unresolved D. For the CDR3, the DNA is TGTGCCAGCAGCTTGTTCTTCGGCGCCCAAGAGACCCAGTACTTC. It translates to CASSLFFGAQETQYF.